Shown below are 28 T cell receptor beta chains from a single sample sequenced in a study of long-term antiretroviral therapy in people with HIV. Version v3.0 of the immunoSEQ assay ran at survey level. The protocol was immunoSEQ multiplex PCR, while the TCRdb copy is restricted to in-frame clones and leaves out a portion. The sample gives 25,000 to 30,000 clones, just over 85% of which show up once; approximately 4.8% is in the top ten. Sequenced material: unsorted PBMCs, taken 0.8 years after starting antiretroviral therapy. The receptors stem from a woman aged 25 to 39 with HIV.

The chain uses TRBV7-6 and TRBJ1-3; D may be TRBD1 (5 bases). Germline CDR1 SGHVS, CDR2 FNYEAQ. V lost 0 bases to trimming and J lost 0 bases, with 21 bases between them. The CDR3 runs to 20 residues. The CDR3 sequence is CASSLALRGGRGSSGNTIYF. The CDR3 DNA follows: TGTGCCAGCAGCTTAGCGCTGCGGGGAGGGAGGGGCTCCTCTGGAAACACCATATATTTT.

This chain links TRBV6-1 with TRBJ1-6; no reliable D call. V lost 3 bases and J 0 bases, leaving 12 bases between the germline ends. CDR3 length equals 17 residues. CDR1 is MNHNS and CDR2 is SASEGT in the germline V gene. The CDR3 DNA is TGTGCCAGCAGTGACGGCCTTAATCGCTCCTATAATTCACCCCTCCACTTT. This gives the protein CASSDGLNRSYNSPLHF.

The chain carries TRBV18 and TRBJ2-1, with D uncertain. Deletions cut 2 bases from V and 0 bases from J, with 11 bases between. The CDR3 sequence is 16 residues long. The germline V gene encodes CDR1 KGHSH and CDR2 LQKENI. The CDR3 is CASSPLEESSYNEQFF. In DNA, the CDR3 is TGTGCCAGCTCACCATTAGAAGAGAGCTCCTACAATGAGCAGTTCTTC.

This clone is a singleton in its sample. CDR3 in DNA: TGTGCCACCCAACCACAGGGGATACGGGGCTACACCTTC. Protein sequence: CATQPQGIRGYTF. This chain links TRBV6-5 with TRBJ1-2, with 7 nucleotides matching TRBD1. This CDR3 has 13 amino acids. Germline CDR1 MNHEY, CDR2 SVGAGI. Trimming at V came to 10 bases and at J to 8 bases, leaving 13 bases not matched to a gene.

This chain uses TRBV15 with TRBJ2-6; possible D gene TRBD1, 6 bases. Germline-derived CDR1 and CDR2 are LNHNV and YYDKDF (reference sequence). With 0 bases removed from V and 2 bases from J, the gap between germline ends came to 14 bases. There are 18 residues in the CDR3. DNA of the CDR3: TGTGCCACCAGCAGAGAGGGGAAGGGGGTCCCTGGGGCCAACGTCCTGACTTTC. Protein sequence: CATSREGKGVPGANVLTF.

The V call is TRBV6-5, the J call TRBJ2-1, with D possibly matching TRBD1 (6 bases). Looked up from germline, CDR1 is MNHEY and CDR2 is SVGAGI. Between the trimmed V and J ends, which lost 0 bases and 0 bases, there was a span of 9 bases. This CDR3 comprises 16 residues. The CDR3 coding sequence is TGTGCCAGCAGTTACTCGAGGGGGAGCTCCTACAATGAGCAGTTCTTC. As protein: CASSYSRGSSYNEQFF.

V and J are TRBV6-6 and TRBJ2-1, with D perhaps TRBD1 (6 bases). V was pared by 7 bases and J by 0 bases, with 10 bases between. The CDR3 has 14 amino acids. Germline loops: CDR1 MNHNY, CDR2 SVGAGI (reference sequence). CDR3 DNA: TGTGCCAGCACACAGGGTAGCTCCTACAATGAGCAGTTCTTC. Protein product: CASTQGSSYNEQFF.

The chain employs TRBV2 and TRBJ2-7; possible D gene TRBD2, 5 bases. Trimming removed 3 bases at V and 9 bases at J, with 9 bases between. This CDR3 comprises 11 residues. Per germline, CDR1 SNHLY and CDR2 FYNNEI. CDR3 protein: CASSDGVGQYF. In DNA, the CDR3 is TGTGCCAGCAGTGACGGGGTAGGGCAGTACTTC. Supplemented by reference TRBV2 and TRBJ2-7, the full variable domain reads EPEVTQTPSHQVTQMGQEVILRCVPISNHLYFYWYRQILGQKVEFLVSFYNNEISEKSEIFDDQFSVERPDGSNFTLKIRSTKLEDSAMYFCASSDGVGQYFGPGTRLTVT.

V is TRBV4-1 and J is TRBJ2-2; no firm D call. The CDR3 has 14 amino acids. Germline CDR1 MGHRA, CDR2 YSYEKL. V was clipped by 1 base and J by 8 bases, with 11 bases between them. CDR3 in DNA: TGCGCCAGCAGCCAAGTAGGGCCCACGGGGGAGCTGTTTTTT. Translation gives CASSQVGPTGELFF.

The CDR3 here is CASSKPRTAQDYGYTF. CDR3 DNA sequence: TGTGCCAGCAGTAAACCCCGGACAGCCCAGGACTATGGCTACACCTTC. This rearrangement joins TRBV28 to TRBJ1-2; possible D gene TRBD1, 6 bases. V lost 5 bases and J lost 3, with 19 bases in between. Germline V lookup: CDR1 MDHEN, CDR2 SYDVKM. The CDR3 contains 16 residues.

This clone was seen once. V usage is TRBV5-6 and J usage is TRBJ1-2, with TRBD1 matching over 8 bases. V lost 2 bases and J lost 3; bases outside the gene matches: 12. Germline V gene data show CDR1 as SGHDT and CDR2 as YYEEEE. CDR3 length equals 17 residues. DNA for the CDR3: TGTGCCAGCAGCTTTGGGCCTAAGGGACAGGATGACTATGGCTACACCTTC. Amino acids: CASSFGPKGQDDYGYTF.

This clone was counted only a few times. The chain has TRBV19 and TRBJ1-6; a possible D gene is TRBD1 (5 bases). This CDR3 is 15 amino acids long. Germline CDR1 is LNHDA and CDR2 is SQIVND (reference sequence). Deletions cut 4 bases from V and 5 bases from J, with 12 bases between. CDR3 loop: CASSSDSKNNSPLHF. CDR3 sequence (DNA): TGTGCCAGTAGTAGTGACAGTAAAAATAATTCACCCCTCCACTTT.

This clone was detected only a few times. This rearrangement joins TRBV6-4 to TRBJ2-2; 11 positions agree with TRBD2. The CDR3 sequence is 15 residues long. V gave up 6 bases and J gave up 5 bases; unmatched junction bases: 5. Germline loops: CDR1 MRHNA, CDR2 SNTAGT. For the CDR3, the DNA is TGTGCCAGCAGCTCTCTAGCGGGGGGAACCGGGGAGCTGTTTTTT. Translation: CASSSLAGGTGELFF.

The chain carries TRBV30 and TRBJ1-3, with D unresolved. Germline loops: CDR1 GTSNPN, CDR2 SVGIG (reference sequence). The CDR3 is made up of 14 amino acids. V was shortened by 1 base and J by 4 bases, with 11 bases between the two germline ends. The CDR3 sequence: CAWSGMGKGNTIYF. The CDR3 DNA reads as TGTGCCTGGAGTGGAATGGGAAAAGGAAACACCATATATTTT.

The V and J genes are TRBV14 and TRBJ1-4; D unclear. Germline loops: CDR1 SGHDN, CDR2 FVKESK. The CDR3 is made up of 13 amino acids. Trimming shortened V by 3 bases and J by 6 bases, and 8 bases separated the two germline ends. CDR3 bases: TGTGCCAGCAGCCACCCAAAGGATGAAAAACTGTTTTTT. Protein sequence: CASSHPKDEKLFF.

This clone was seen just once. The chain has TRBV28 and TRBJ1-2; 8 bases match TRBD1. V was pared by 5 bases and J by 8 bases, with 10 bases of the junction left unmatched. CDR1 is MDHEN and CDR2 is SYDVKM in the germline V gene. The CDR3 is made up of 14 amino acids. The CDR3 nucleotides are TGTGCCAGCAGTAGGACAGGGTCATCGGGGGGCTACACCTTC. Amino acid sequence: CASSRTGSSGGYTF.

The V and J genes are TRBV2 and TRBJ2-3, with TRBD2 matching 9 bases. V lost 6 bases to trimming and J lost 1 base; unmatched junction nucleotides: 5. The germline CDR1 and CDR2 sequences are SNHLY and FYNNEI. The CDR3 consists of 15 residues. Written as DNA, the CDR3 is TGTGCCAGCAGACTGGGACTAGCAGGCACAGATACGCAGTATTTT. This sequence encodes CASRLGLAGTDTQYF.

V usage is TRBV19 and J usage is TRBJ2-6, with D possibly TRBD1 on 6 matching bases. This CDR3 region has 18 residues. V lost 2 bases, J lost 0 bases, and 14 bases lay in between. Germline assignment: CDR1 LNHDA and CDR2 SQIVND (reference sequence). CDR3 sequence reads: CASSITSGQLSGANVLTF. In nucleotides, the CDR3 is TGTGCCAGTAGTATAACCTCAGGACAGCTCTCTGGGGCCAACGTCCTGACTTTC. The full variable domain, in which reference TRBV19 and TRBJ2-6 provide the parts outside the CDR3, is DGGITQSPKYLFRKEGQNVTLSCEQNLNHDAMYWYRQDPGQGLRLIYYSQIVNDFQKGDIAEGYSVSREKKESFPLTVTSAQKNPTAFYLCASSITSGQLSGANVLTFGAGSRLTVL.

The rearrangement links TRBV2 to TRBJ2-3, with 7 nucleotides matching TRBD2. V was clipped by 5 bases and J by 6 bases; unmatched bases: 8. The germline V gene encodes CDR1 SNHLY and CDR2 FYNNEI. The CDR3 covers 14 residues. The CDR3 DNA reads TGTGCCAGCAGTACGCGACTAGCAACCGATACGCAGTATTTT. Protein sequence: CASSTRLATDTQYF.

The chain is built from TRBV30 and TRBJ1-2; D unclear. The germline gives CDR1 GTSNPN, CDR2 SVGIG (reference sequence). V was trimmed by 1 base and J by 5 bases, leaving 5 bases between them. The CDR3 contains 11 residues. The CDR3 sequence is CAWSGFYGYTF. The CDR3 coding sequence is TGTGCCTGGAGTGGTTTTTATGGCTACACCTTC. The full variable domain, rest sourced from reference TRBV30 and TRBJ1-2, is SQTIHQWPATLVQPVGSPLSLECTVEGTSNPNLYWYRQAAGRGLQLLFYSVGIGQISSEVPQNLSASRPQDRQFILSSKKLLLSDSGFYLCAWSGFYGYTFGSGTRLTVV.

This chain connects TRBV10-3 to TRBJ2-7, with a tentative D call TRBD1 (6 bases). Trimming took 8 bases from V and 0 from J, leaving 17 bases between them. Germline V lookup: CDR1 ENHRY, CDR2 SYGVKD. CDR3 length: 15 amino acids. The CDR3 bases are TGTGCCATCTCCAAATCAGACAGGAGCTCCTACGAGCAGTACTTC. Translated, it gives CAISKSDRSSYEQYF.

The rearrangement joins TRBV30 to TRBJ1-1; 7 bases line up with TRBD1. Germline CDR1 is GTSNPN and CDR2 is SVGIG (reference sequence). With 8 bases clipped from V and 2 bases from J, the junction kept 8 bases outside the gene matches. This CDR3 region has 13 residues. The CDR3 region is CAGTVGLNTEAFF. Here the CDR3 DNA reads TGTGCCGGGACAGTCGGGCTTAACACTGAAGCTTTCTTT.

V gene TRBV9 combines with J gene TRBJ1-3; the D is unclear. CDR3 length equals 17 residues. Between the trimmed V and J ends, which lost 0 bases and 0 bases, there was a span of 13 bases. Germline CDR1 reads SGDLS; CDR2 reads YYNGEE. CDR3 sequence: CASSVEDLRLSGNTIYF. The CDR3 DNA reads as TGTGCCAGCAGCGTAGAGGATTTAAGACTCTCTGGAAACACCATATATTTT.

The V and J genes are TRBV29-1 and TRBJ1-1; no firm D call. Germline CDR1 and CDR2: SQVTM and ANQGSEA. This CDR3 region has 13 residues. V lost 4 bases and J 2 bases, leaving 11 bases between the germline ends. CDR3 sequence reads: CSVAGRLNTEAFF. DNA of the CDR3: TGCAGCGTTGCCGGACGATTAAACACTGAAGCTTTCTTT.

The rearrangement joins TRBV18 to TRBJ2-7; either TRBD1 or TRBD2 may supply D (5 bases each). Germline CDR1 KGHSH, CDR2 LQKENI. V was shortened by 3 bases and J by 3 bases, with 15 bases between the two germline ends. The CDR3 sequence is 15 residues long. CDR3 coding DNA: TGTGCCAGCTCACCGGGACGGGAAAGGATCTACGAGCAGTACTTC. Translated: CASSPGRERIYEQYF.

This clone has more than one count but fewer than ten. The gene calls are TRBV5-1 and TRBJ2-1, with 9 nucleotides matching TRBD2. Germline CDR1 is SGHRS and CDR2 is YFSETQ. Trimming at V came to 0 bases and at J to 9 bases, leaving 7 bases not matched to a gene. CDR3 length equals 15 residues. The CDR3 is CASSLGLAGYGEQFF. The CDR3 bases are TGCGCCAGCAGCTTGGGTCTAGCGGGGTACGGTGAGCAGTTCTTC.

The rearrangement joins TRBV5-1 to TRBJ1-2, with D perhaps TRBD1 (5 bases). Germline V gene lookup returns CDR1 SGHRS and CDR2 YFSETQ. V lost 0 bases to trimming and J lost 3 bases, with 12 bases between them. This CDR3 spans 15 amino acids. CDR3 in amino acids: CASSLGSQGHYGYTF. The DNA of the CDR3 is TGCGCCAGCAGCTTGGGGTCCCAGGGTCACTATGGCTACACCTTC.

V is TRBV27 and J is TRBJ2-2; TRBD1 agrees at 10 bases. V was pared by 6 bases and J by 4 bases, with 11 bases of the junction left unmatched. The CDR3 covers 17 residues. Per germline, CDR1 MNHEY and CDR2 SMNVEV (reference sequence). CDR3 sequence: CASSLDRGLRGTGELFF. CDR3 nucleotides: TGTGCCAGCAGCCTGGACAGGGGGTTAAGGGGCACCGGGGAGCTGTTTTTT.